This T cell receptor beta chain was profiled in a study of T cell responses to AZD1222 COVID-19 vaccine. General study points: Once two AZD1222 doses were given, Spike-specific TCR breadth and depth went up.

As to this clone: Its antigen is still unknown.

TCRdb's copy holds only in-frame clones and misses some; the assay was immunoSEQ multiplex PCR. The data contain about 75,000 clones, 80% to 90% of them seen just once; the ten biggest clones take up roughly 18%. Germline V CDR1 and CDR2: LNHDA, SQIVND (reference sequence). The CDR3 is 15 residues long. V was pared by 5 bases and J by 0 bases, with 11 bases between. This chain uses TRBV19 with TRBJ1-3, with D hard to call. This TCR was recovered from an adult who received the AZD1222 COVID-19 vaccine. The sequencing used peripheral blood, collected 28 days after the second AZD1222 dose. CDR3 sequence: CASSFPRDSGNTIYF. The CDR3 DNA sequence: TGTGCCAGTAGTTTTCCGCGGGACTCTGGAAACACCATATATTTT. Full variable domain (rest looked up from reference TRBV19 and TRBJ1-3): DGGITQSPKYLFRKEGQNVTLSCEQNLNHDAMYWYRQDPGQGLRLIYYSQIVNDFQKGDIAEGYSVSREKKESFPLTVTSAQKNPTAFYLCASSFPRDSGNTIYFGEGSWLTVV.